Listed here is a single TCR beta chain. Its antigen is not identified. This CDR3 is built from 18 residues. The germline V gene encodes CDR1 KGHSH and CDR2 LQKENI. Deletions cut 6 bases from V and 7 bases from J, with 25 bases between. The repertoire was sequenced with immunoSEQ multiplex PCR; TCRdb's copy has only in-frame clones and lacks some. The sample carries more than 25,000 clones, about nine tenths recorded once. The data derive from a study of OX40 agonist ivuxolimab in advanced cancers. Study at large: Enrolled patients in dose escalation had cancers that were hepatocellular carcinoma, melanoma, renal cell or head and neck cancer. Regarding the study as a whole: Doses of 0.1 to 3.0 mg/kg were accompanied by clonal expansion of CD4+ and CD8+ blood T cells by week 6.

This sequence joins TRBV18 and TRBJ1-6; D may be TRBD1 (6 bases). The material sequenced was CD4+ or CD8+ T cells sorted from blood, taken in a trial of the OX40 agonist ivuxolimab. The TCR comes from an adult with an advanced solid tumor such as melanoma, head and neck, liver or kidney cancer. Here the CDR3 reads CASSPSRGGLDFNSPLHF. The CDR3 DNA follows: TGTGCCAGCTCCCCATCGCGGGGGGGGCTGGACTTCAATTCACCCCTCCACTTT.